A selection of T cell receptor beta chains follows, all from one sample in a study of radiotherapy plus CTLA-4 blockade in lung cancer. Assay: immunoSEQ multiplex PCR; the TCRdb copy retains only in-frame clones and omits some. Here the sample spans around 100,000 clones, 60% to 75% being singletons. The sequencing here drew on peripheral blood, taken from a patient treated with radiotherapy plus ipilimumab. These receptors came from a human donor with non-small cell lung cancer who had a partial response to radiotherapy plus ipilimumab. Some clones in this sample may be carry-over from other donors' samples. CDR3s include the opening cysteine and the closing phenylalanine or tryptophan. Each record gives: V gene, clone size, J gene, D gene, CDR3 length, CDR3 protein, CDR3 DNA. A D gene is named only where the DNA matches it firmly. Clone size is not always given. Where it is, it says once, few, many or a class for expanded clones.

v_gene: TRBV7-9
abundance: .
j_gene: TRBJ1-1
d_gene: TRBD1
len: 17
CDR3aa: CASSPRSGTGIYTEAFF
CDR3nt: TGTGCCAGCAGTCCCCGATCCGGGACAGGGATATACACTGAAGCTTTCTTT

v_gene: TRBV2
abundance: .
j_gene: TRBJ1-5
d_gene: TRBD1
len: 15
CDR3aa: CASRYGTGVGQPQHF
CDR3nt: TGTGCCAGCAGGTACGGGACAGGGGTCGGTCAGCCCCAGCATTTT

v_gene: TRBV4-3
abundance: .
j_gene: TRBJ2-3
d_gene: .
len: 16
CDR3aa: CASSQDQAGPTDTQYF
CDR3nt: TGCGCCAGCAGCCAAGATCAGGCGGGTCCCACAGATACGCAGTATTTT

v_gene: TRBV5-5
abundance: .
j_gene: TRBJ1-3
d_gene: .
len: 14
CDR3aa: CASSLSGIGYTIYF
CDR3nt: TGTGCCAGCAGCTTGTCAGGGATTGGTTACACCATATATTTT

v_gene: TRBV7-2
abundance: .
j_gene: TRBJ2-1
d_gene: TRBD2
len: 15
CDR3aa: CASSLRASGIHEQFF
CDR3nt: TGTGCCAGCAGCTTAAGGGCTAGCGGGATCCATGAGCAGTTCTTC

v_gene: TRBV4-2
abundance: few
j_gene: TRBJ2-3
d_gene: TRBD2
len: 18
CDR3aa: CASSHGGLAVRGTDTQYF
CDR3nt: TGTGCCAGCAGCCATGGGGGACTAGCGGTTAGGGGCACAGATACGCAGTATTTT

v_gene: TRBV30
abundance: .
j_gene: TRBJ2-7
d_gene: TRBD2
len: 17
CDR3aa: CAWSPPEPGLATYEQYF
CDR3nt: TGTGCCTGGAGTCCGCCCGAACCGGGACTAGCGACTTACGAGCAGTACTTC

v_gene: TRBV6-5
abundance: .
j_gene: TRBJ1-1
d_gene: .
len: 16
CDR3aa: CASSYSTGAPNTEAFF
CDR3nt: TGTGCCAGCAGTTACTCGACAGGAGCTCCGAACACTGAAGCTTTCTTT

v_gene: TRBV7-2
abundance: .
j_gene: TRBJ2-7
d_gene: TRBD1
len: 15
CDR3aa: CASSSAPQGAYEQYF
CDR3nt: TGTGCCAGCAGCTCCGCCCCACAGGGGGCCTACGAGCAGTACTTC

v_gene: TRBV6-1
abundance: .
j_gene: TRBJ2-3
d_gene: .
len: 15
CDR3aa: CASSEGGGGRDTQYF
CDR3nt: TGTGCCAGCAGTGAAGGAGGGGGGGGTAGGGATACGCAGTATTTT

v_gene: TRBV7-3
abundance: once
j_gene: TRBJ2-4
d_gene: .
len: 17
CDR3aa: CASSLVETRLGWNIQYF
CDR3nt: TGTGCCAGCAGCTTAGTCGAGACGAGGCTTGGTTGGAACATTCAGTACTTC

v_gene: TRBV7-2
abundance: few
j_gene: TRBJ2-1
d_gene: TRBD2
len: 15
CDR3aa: CASSFERGVHNEQFF
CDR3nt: TGTGCCAGCAGCTTTGAGCGGGGGGTCCACAATGAGCAGTTCTTC

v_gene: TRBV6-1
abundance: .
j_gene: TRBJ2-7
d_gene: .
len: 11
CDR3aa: CASRDTYEQYF
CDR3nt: TGTGCCAGCAGAGACACCTACGAGCAGTACTTC

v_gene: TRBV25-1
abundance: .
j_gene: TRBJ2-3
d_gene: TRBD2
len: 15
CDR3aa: CASSLTSGAVNTQYF
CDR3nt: TGTGCCAGCAGCCTGACTAGCGGGGCCGTCAATACGCAGTATTTT

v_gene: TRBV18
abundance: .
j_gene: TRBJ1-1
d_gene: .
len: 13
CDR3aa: CASSSPGGAEAFF
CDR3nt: TGTGCCAGCTCATCCCCGGGAGGCGCTGAAGCTTTCTTT

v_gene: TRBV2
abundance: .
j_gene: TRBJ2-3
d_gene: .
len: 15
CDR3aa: CASSEWRSGTDTQYF
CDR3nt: TGTGCCAGCAGTGAATGGCGGAGCGGCACAGATACGCAGTATTTT

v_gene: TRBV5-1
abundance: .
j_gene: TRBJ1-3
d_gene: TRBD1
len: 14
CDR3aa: CASSLGQGINTIYF
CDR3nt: TGCGCCAGCAGCTTGGGACAGGGGATAAACACCATATATTTT

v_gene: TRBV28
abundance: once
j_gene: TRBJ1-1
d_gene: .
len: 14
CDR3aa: CASSPDGGYAEAFF
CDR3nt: TGTGCCAGCAGTCCCGATGGGGGCTACGCGGAAGCTTTCTTT

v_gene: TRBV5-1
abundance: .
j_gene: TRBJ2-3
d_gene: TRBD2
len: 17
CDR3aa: CASSRRGAGGPTDTQYF
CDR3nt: TGCGCCAGCAGCCGTAGGGGGGCGGGAGGCCCCACAGATACGCAGTATTTT

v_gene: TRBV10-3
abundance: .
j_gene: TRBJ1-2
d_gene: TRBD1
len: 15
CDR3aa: CAISPGTGLMRGYTF
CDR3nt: TGTGCCATCAGTCCCGGGACAGGATTAATGCGTGGCTACACCTTC

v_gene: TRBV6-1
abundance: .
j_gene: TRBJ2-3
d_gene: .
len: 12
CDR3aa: CASSDAGLKQYF
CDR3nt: TGTGCCAGCAGTGATGCTGGCCTTAAGCAGTATTTT

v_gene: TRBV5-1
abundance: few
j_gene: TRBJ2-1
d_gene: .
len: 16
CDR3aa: CASSNDRSGSYNEQFF
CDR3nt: TGCGCCAGCAGCAACGACCGCTCGGGCTCCTACAATGAGCAGTTCTTC

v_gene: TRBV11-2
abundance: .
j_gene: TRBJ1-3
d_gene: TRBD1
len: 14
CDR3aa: CASSRYTTGGTIYF
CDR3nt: TGTGCCAGCAGCCGCTATACGACAGGGGGCACCATATATTTT

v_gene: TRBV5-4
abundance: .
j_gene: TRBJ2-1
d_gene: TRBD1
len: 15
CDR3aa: CASSYPGQGNDEQFF
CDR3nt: TGTGCCAGCAGCTACCCGGGACAGGGGAACGATGAGCAGTTCTTC

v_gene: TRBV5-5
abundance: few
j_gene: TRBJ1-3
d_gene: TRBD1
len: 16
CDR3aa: CASSGHRGLPGNTIYF
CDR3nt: TGTGCCAGCAGCGGTCACAGGGGTTTACCTGGAAACACCATATATTTT

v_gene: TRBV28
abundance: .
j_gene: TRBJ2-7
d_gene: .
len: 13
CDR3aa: CASRLLSVSEQYF
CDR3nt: TGTGCCAGCAGGCTACTAAGCGTCAGCGAGCAGTACTTC